This is a list of T cell receptor beta chains from one sample in a study of T cell repertoires in cytomegalovirus infection. One entry per CDR3 protein results from TCRdb running MiXCR on the reads. The sample lists roughly 280,000 distinct CDR3 sequences, approximately 14% occurring once. Sequenced input: PBMCs. Receptor source: a human donor in good health (CMV status not recorded). Some clones in this sample may be carry-over from other donors' samples. CDR3s leave out the opening cysteine and the closing phenylalanine or tryptophan. Fields, in order: V gene, J gene, CDR3 protein.

TRBV6-2/TRBV6-3	TRBJ2-5	ASMPGNQETQY
TRBV29-1	TRBJ1-5	SVAPQGGNQPQH
TRBV10-3	TRBJ2-5	AISVRVGPQETQY
TRBV6-6	TRBJ2-7	ASSPIRGTYEQY
TRBV5-1	TRBJ2-5	ASRSSGRSETQY
TRBV7-2	TRBJ2-6	ASKSQAGRGANVLT
TRBV5-4	TRBJ2-2	ASSRGLAENTGELF
TRBV19	TRBJ1-1	ASRDPGRRAEAF
TRBV10-2	TRBJ1-2	ASSDTWGYT
TRBV2	TRBJ2-2	ATMRGEENTGELF
TRBV4-3	TRBJ2-6	ASSQAGANVLT
TRBV7-2	TRBJ2-3	ASGTGSTDTQY
TRBV29-1	TRBJ1-5	SVEDPFRRRSCNQPQH
TRBV19	TRBJ2-1	ASSIVKGENEQF
TRBV7-9	TRBJ2-7	ASSPRGTSGYEQY
TRBV20-1	TRBJ2-5	SARSGTPEETQY
TRBV3-1	TRBJ2-3	ASSDRGADTQY
TRBV28	TRBJ2-1	ATNREILNEQF
TRBV11-2	TRBJ1-2	ASSLDLRDTKGYT
TRBV29-1	TRBJ1-3	SVTPKGGNTIY
TRBV4-1	TRBJ2-5	ASSQGEETQY
TRBV24-1	TRBJ2-1	ATSDVLGEFNEQF
TRBV7-3	TRBJ2-1	ASSMGVTYNEQF
TRBV7-9	TRBJ2-3	ASSFTGDPTDTQY
TRBV7-2	TRBJ2-3	ASSLFLLPDLSLRDTQY
TRBV5-6	TRBJ2-1	ASRYETGGFYNEQF
TRBV7-6	TRBJ1-6	ASSLEGQASPLH
TRBV28	TRBJ1-5	ASSLVAGMQPQH
TRBV6-5	TRBJ2-7	ASSLTSGGIIPYEQY
TRBV5-5	TRBJ1-2	TSRDTGTGGGYT
TRBV12-3/TRBV12-4	TRBJ1-4	ASRQTGGKEKLF
TRBV28	TRBJ2-3	ASSLHGGGKNTQY
TRBV29-1	TRBJ2-7	SVDYEQY
TRBV28	TRBJ2-3	ASTPQGDGTDTQY
TRBV7-8	TRBJ2-3	ASTRTADTQY
TRBV25-1	TRBJ2-7	ASSPSRGLLEQY
TRBV29-1	TRBJ1-1	SVEAGARSTEAF
TRBV20-1	TRBJ2-3	SARVGTTDTQY
TRBV7-9	TRBJ2-7	ASTGQGSYEQY
TRBV6-2/TRBV6-3	TRBJ2-3	ASSYSSGGAESDTQY
TRBV19	TRBJ2-2	ASTPAPGTIGGELF
TRBV5-1	TRBJ2-7	ASREAGEAYEQY
TRBV9	TRBJ2-7	ASSESPGRDYEQY
TRBV29-1	TRBJ2-4	RASGSAIQY
TRBV7-2	TRBJ2-2	ASSWDFYTGELF
TRBV27	TRBJ1-2	ASSPQGRYGYT
TRBV20-1	TRBJ1-5	SARDPNRGDNQPQH
TRBV5-1	TRBJ2-2	ASSLGVGTGELF
TRBV28	TRBJ2-7	ATKMEWGAYEQY
TRBV4-2	TRBJ2-5	ASSPSLRETQY
TRBV7-8	TRBJ2-5	ASSRQQETQY